Here is one TCR beta chain with its context. These data come from a study of blood T cell repertoires in COVID-19. CDR1 MDHEN and CDR2 SYDVKM come from the germline V gene. With V trimmed by 11 bases and J by 5 bases, 8 bases remained unmatched. This CDR3 has 13 residues. Repertoires were generated with immunoSEQ multiplex PCR, while TCRdb's copy carries only in-frame clones and drops some. The table shows about 270,000 clones, with about nine tenths occurring only once. The sample was peripheral blood. V is TRBV28 and J is TRBJ2-1, with 8 bases fitting TRBD1. The clonotype was recovered from a man in his forties with active or convalescent COVID-19. Here the CDR3 reads CASTGQANNEQFF. CDR3 nucleotide sequence: TGTGCCTCAACGGGACAGGCGAACAATGAGCAGTTCTTC.